This T cell receptor beta chain was obtained from a study of blood T cell repertoires in COVID-19. In the study overall: Spain, Italy and the United States supplied samples that represented acute and convalescent COVID-19. T cells, B-cell-depleted T cells, or PBMCs provided the cDNA or gDNA that served as material.

The CDR3 runs 14 residues. V trimming: 6 bases; J trimming: 3 bases; junction bases outside the gene matches: 5. Per germline, CDR1 PRHDT and CDR2 FYEKMQ (reference sequence). Everyone who took part was roughly 18 to 95 years old, and they came from about two dozen US areas. Cohort 3 recovered donors had two negative PCRs, clearance, or symptom resolution. Profiled with immunoSEQ multiplex PCR; TCRdb holds only in-frame clones, not every one. This table holds about 480,000 clones, 85% to 90% found once. V gene TRBV13 combines with J gene TRBJ1-2, with 9 bases identical to TRBD1. Specimen: PBMCs or T cells enriched from blood (not recorded which). This receptor was taken from a woman in her thirties or forties who had recovered from COVID-19. The CDR3 spells CASSYRDRDYGYTF. CDR3 coding DNA: TGTGCCAGCAGTTACCGGGACAGGGACTATGGCTACACCTTC.